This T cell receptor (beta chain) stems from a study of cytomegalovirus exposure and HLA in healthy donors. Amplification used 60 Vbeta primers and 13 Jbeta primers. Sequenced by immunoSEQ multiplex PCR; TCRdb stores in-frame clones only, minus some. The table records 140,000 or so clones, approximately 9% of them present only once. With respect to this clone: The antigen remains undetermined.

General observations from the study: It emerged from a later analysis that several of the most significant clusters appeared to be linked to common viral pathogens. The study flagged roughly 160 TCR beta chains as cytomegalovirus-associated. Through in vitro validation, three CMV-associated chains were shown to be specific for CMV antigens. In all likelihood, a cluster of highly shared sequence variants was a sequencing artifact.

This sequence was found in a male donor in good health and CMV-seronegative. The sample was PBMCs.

The CDR3 region is CASSQRYEQYF. The DNA of the CDR3 is TGTGCCAGCAGCCAACGGTACGAGCAGTACTTC. This chain connects TRBV5-8 to TRBJ2-7; D gene ambiguous. This CDR3 has 11 residues. V was pared by 4 bases and J by 4 bases, with 6 bases between. Per the germline V gene, CDR1 is SGHTS and CDR2 is YDEGEE.